What follows are 19 T cell receptor beta chains derived from one specimen sequenced in a study of immune evolution from preneoplasia to lung adenocarcinoma. Sequenced by immunoSEQ multiplex PCR; TCRdb stores in-frame clones only, minus some. The table lists several thousand clones, roughly four fifths of them singletons. Sequenced: FFPE adjacent normal lung tissue. All receptors derive from an older donor with lung adenocarcinoma.

The rearrangement uses TRBV11-3 and TRBJ2-3, with TRBD2 matching over 12 bases. The CDR3 runs 14 residues. The germline V gene encodes CDR1 SGHNT and CDR2 YENEEA. The trim removed 5 bases at V and 5 bases at J, leaving 2 bases unmatched. The chain's CDR3 is CASSAGLAGDTQYF. In DNA form, the CDR3 reads TGTGCCAGCAGCGCGGGACTAGCGGGAGATACGCAGTATTTT.

The V call is TRBV7-2, the J call TRBJ2-7; D is possibly TRBD2 (5 bases). Germline CDR1 reads SGHTA; CDR2 reads FQGNSA. V was trimmed by 4 bases and J by 6 bases, leaving 22 bases between them. This CDR3 has 16 residues. The DNA of the CDR3 is TGTGCCAGCAGCTCCCGGGGTAGGACGGTGAAGGCCGAGCAGTACTTC. This codes for CASSSRGRTVKAEQYF.

The chain carries TRBV15 and TRBJ2-1; D not certain. Per germline, CDR1 LNHNV and CDR2 YYDKDF (reference sequence). This CDR3 region has 13 residues. The V end lost 0 bases, the J end lost 8 bases, and 8 bases lay between the germline ends. The CDR3 sequence is CATSRDRIYEQFF. DNA for the CDR3: TGTGCCACCAGCAGAGATCGGATCTATGAGCAGTTCTTC. Combining the CDR3 with reference TRBV15 and TRBJ2-1 gives the whole variable domain DAMVIQNPRYQVTQFGKPVTLSCSQTLNHNVMYWYQQKSSQAPKLLFHYYDKDFNNEADTPDNFQSRRPNTSFCFLDIRSPGLGDTAMYLCATSRDRIYEQFFGPGTRLTVL.

This clone was found once. The chain's CDR3 is CAIAPGANTEAFF. DNA of the CDR3: TGTGCCATTGCCCCAGGGGCGAACACTGAAGCTTTCTTT. This chain joins TRBV10-3 and TRBJ1-1; D perhaps matches TRBD1 (6 bases). Trimming removed 9 bases at V and 1 base at J, with 12 bases between. In germline, CDR1 is ENHRY, CDR2 SYGVKD. The CDR3 is made up of 13 amino acids.

The genes are TRBV5-4 and TRBJ1-2; the match to TRBD1 covers 7 bases. The CDR3 contains 13 residues. V trimming: 2 bases; J trimming: 6 bases; junction bases outside the gene matches: 4. The germline V gene encodes CDR1 SGHNT and CDR2 YYREEE (reference sequence). The DNA of the CDR3 is TGTGCCAGCAGCTTACAGGGGCGGGATGGCTACACCTTC. Its protein is CASSLQGRDGYTF.

This sequence joins TRBV30 and TRBJ2-7; a possible D gene is TRBD1 (5 bases). In germline, CDR1 is GTSNPN, CDR2 SVGIG (reference sequence). With 3 bases removed from V and 2 bases from J, the gap between germline ends came to 20 bases. The CDR3 totals 16 residues. CDR3 sequence reads: CAWRALTGSGTYEQYF. The CDR3 DNA reads as TGTGCCTGGAGGGCCCTTACAGGTTCTGGGACCTACGAGCAGTACTTC.

The V and J genes are TRBV7-2 and TRBJ2-7, with D uncertain. Germline loops: CDR1 SGHTA, CDR2 FQGNSA. V was cut by 3 bases and J by 2 bases, with 14 bases left in between. The CDR3 runs to 15 residues. The CDR3 coding sequence is TGTGCCAGCAGCTTGTGGACGGATGAAGCCTACGAGCAGTACTTC. It codes for CASSLWTDEAYEQYF.

A word on this clone: The sample carries other DNA sequences with the same CDR3. This rearrangement joins TRBV5-1 to TRBJ2-1; a possible D gene is TRBD2 (5 bases). The CDR3 is made up of 15 amino acids. Germline assignment: CDR1 SGHRS and CDR2 YFSETQ. With 0 bases removed from V and 1 base from J, the gap between germline ends came to 8 bases. The CDR3 DNA is TGCGCCAGCAGCTTGGTGCCGGGGTCCTACAATGAGCAGTTCTTC. It encodes CASSLVPGSYNEQFF.

The chain combines TRBV19 with TRBJ1-5; D is unresolved. Germline V lookup: CDR1 LNHDA, CDR2 SQIVND (reference sequence). Trimming cost V 3 bases and J 1 base, with 10 bases left between them. This CDR3 region has 15 residues. CDR3 sequence (DNA): TGTGCCAGTAGTATGCACGGGGAGAGCAATCAGCCCCAGCATTTT. Its translation is CASSMHGESNQPQHF.

This clone has just a few counts. This chain links TRBV29-1 with TRBJ2-1, with 7 bases identical to TRBD1. V lost 2 bases to trimming and J lost 6 bases; unmatched junction nucleotides: 7. This CDR3 contains 14 residues. Looked up from germline, CDR1 is SQVTM and CDR2 is ANQGSEA. CDR3 coding DNA: TGCAGCGTTGAATACAGGGGAGTGGGCAATGAGCAGTTCTTC. Its translation is CSVEYRGVGNEQFF.

This clone qualifies as large (0.1 to 1%). The rearrangement joins TRBV27 to TRBJ1-1; D is ambiguous. From germline, CDR1 is MNHEY and CDR2 SMNVEV (reference sequence). The CDR3 totals 11 residues. Trimming cost V 2 bases and J 4 bases, with 2 bases left between them. The CDR3 bases are TGTGCCAGCAGTTTAAGCACTGAAGCTTTCTTT. Amino acid sequence: CASSLSTEAFF.

The CDR3 reads CASSSPGQGNEYTIYF. CDR3 sequence (DNA): TGTGCCAGCAGCTCCCCGGGACAGGGGAATGAGTACACCATATATTTT. The chain joins TRBV7-6 to TRBJ1-3; 10 bases fit TRBD1. From germline, CDR1 is SGHVS and CDR2 FNYEAQ. Trimming cost V 4 bases and J 8 bases; bases outside gene matches: 11. The length of the CDR3 is 16 residues.

For the CDR3, the DNA is TGTGCCAGCAGCTTAGTCAATGCGGGACAACAAGACGAGCAGTACTTC. It encodes CASSLVNAGQQDEQYF. The rearrangement links TRBV7-8 to TRBJ2-7, with D possibly being TRBD1 or TRBD2 (6 bases each). The CDR3 extends over 16 amino acids. Deletions cut 1 base from V and 5 bases from J, with 18 bases between. In germline, CDR1 is SGHVS, CDR2 FQNEAQ.

The rearrangement joins TRBV10-3 to TRBJ1-1; 7 nucleotides line up with TRBD1. Trimming took 10 bases from V and 3 from J; bases not matched to a gene: 11. The CDR3 has 14 residues. Germline V CDR1 and CDR2: ENHRY, SYGVKD. Here the CDR3 reads CATVPQGRYTEAFF. DNA for the CDR3: TGTGCCACCGTTCCACAGGGGCGTTACACTGAAGCTTTCTTT.

V and J are TRBV28 and TRBJ1-2, with D uncertain. V lost 2 bases and J lost 4, with 8 bases in between. CDR1 and CDR2 from the germline V gene are MDHEN and SYDVKM. CDR3 size: 13 residues. The DNA for the CDR3 is TGTGCCAGCAGTTTACTGGGGAGCTATGGCTACACCTTC. It yields the protein CASSLLGSYGYTF.

This sequence joins TRBV10-3 and TRBJ2-1; D is possibly TRBD2 (6 bases). The CDR3 totals 14 residues. Trimming shortened V by 6 bases and J by 4 bases, and 13 bases separated the two germline ends. Germline assignment: CDR1 ENHRY and CDR2 SYGVKD. CDR3 sequence: CAIREGGIYNEQFF. The CDR3 DNA follows: TGTGCCATCAGGGAGGGCGGTATATACAATGAGCAGTTCTTC.

The gene calls are TRBV19 and TRBJ2-1; D remains ambiguous. This CDR3 region has 13 residues. Trimming took 6 bases from V and 2 from J, leaving 8 bases between them. Per the germline V gene, CDR1 is LNHDA and CDR2 is SQIVND (reference sequence). The CDR3, as DNA: TGTGCCAGTAGCCAGGCGACCTACAATGAGCAGTTCTTC. Protein: CASSQATYNEQFF.

This chain uses TRBV30 with TRBJ2-5; D is ambiguous. With 0 bases removed from V and 4 bases from J, the gap between germline ends came to 6 bases. The CDR3 consists of 12 residues. Germline V gene data show CDR1 as GTSNPN and CDR2 as SVGIG (reference sequence). CDR3 nucleotides: TGTGCCTGGAGTGTAGTCGGAGAGACCCAGTACTTC. Translation: CAWSVVGETQYF.

The gene calls are TRBV5-6 and TRBJ1-3, with D hard to call. The length of the CDR3 is 13 residues. V was pared by 6 bases and J by 1 base, with 8 bases between. Germline CDR1 reads SGHDT; CDR2 reads YYEEEE. The DNA for the CDR3 is TGTGCCAGCAACCCCGAGTCTGGAAACACCATATATTTT. Amino acids: CASNPESGNTIYF.